This entry lists 3 T cell receptor beta chains sequenced from one sample in a study of cytomegalovirus exposure and HLA in healthy donors. This PCR relied on a set of 60 Vbeta primers and 13 Jbeta primers. TCRdb's table, derived via immunoSEQ multiplex PCR, lists solely in-frame clones and lacks some. This repertoire shows roughly 190,000 clones, roughly four fifths found once; its top ten account for under 0.9%. Sample: PBMCs. These receptors were obtained from a woman in her late teens or twenties in good health and CMV-seronegative.

The chain carries TRBV6-5 and TRBJ1-2, with D hard to call. CDR3 size: 14 residues. Germline lookup yields CDR1 MNHEY and CDR2 SVGAGI. V gave up 4 bases and J gave up 0 bases, with 9 bases separating them. This CDR3 reads CASSSTGANYGYTF. The CDR3 DNA sequence: TGTGCCAGCAGTTCGACGGGAGCTAACTATGGCTACACCTTC.

The chain recombines TRBV4-2 with TRBJ1-2, with a possible D match to TRBD1 (5 bases). CDR3 length: 14 residues. CDR1 and CDR2 from the germline V gene are LGHNA and YNFKEQ. Between the trimmed V and J ends, which lost 0 bases and 7 bases, there was a span of 12 bases. CDR3 residues: CASSQDQGLGGYTF. In DNA, the CDR3 is TGTGCCAGCAGCCAAGACCAGGGCCTGGGTGGCTACACCTTC.

This clone appeared a single time. This chain links TRBV4-1 with TRBJ1-1; D perhaps matches TRBD1 (6 bases). Trimming shortened V by 4 bases and J by 5 bases, and 17 bases separated the two germline ends. This CDR3 spans 15 amino acids. Germline V lookup: CDR1 MGHRA, CDR2 YSYEKL. This CDR3 is CASSPLGAGVTEAFF. In DNA, the CDR3 is TGCGCCAGCAGCCCACTGGGGGCAGGGGTGACTGAAGCTTTCTTT.